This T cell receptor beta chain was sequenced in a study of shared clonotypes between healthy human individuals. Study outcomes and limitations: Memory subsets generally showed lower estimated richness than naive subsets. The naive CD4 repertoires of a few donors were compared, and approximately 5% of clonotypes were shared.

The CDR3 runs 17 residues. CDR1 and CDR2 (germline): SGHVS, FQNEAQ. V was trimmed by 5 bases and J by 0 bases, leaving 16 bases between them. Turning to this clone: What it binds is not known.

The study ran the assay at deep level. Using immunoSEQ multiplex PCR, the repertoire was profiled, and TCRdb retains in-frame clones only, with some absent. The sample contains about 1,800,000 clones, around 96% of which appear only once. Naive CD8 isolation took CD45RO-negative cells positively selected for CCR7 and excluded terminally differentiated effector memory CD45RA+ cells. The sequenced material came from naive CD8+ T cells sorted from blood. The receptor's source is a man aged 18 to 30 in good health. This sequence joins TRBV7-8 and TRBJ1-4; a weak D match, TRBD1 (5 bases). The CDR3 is CASSNYRFGSTNEKLFF. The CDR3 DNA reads TGTGCCAGCAGCAATTACAGGTTCGGCTCAACTAATGAAAAACTGTTTTTT.